This T cell receptor beta chain comes out of a study of pediatric ulcerative colitis. Each sample received Survey-level depth of up to 500,000 reads. The assay was immunoSEQ multiplex PCR, and TCRdb's table has in-frame clones only and misses some. The data contain roughly 60,000 clones, around 87% of them singletons. Germline CDR1 is KGHSH and CDR2 is LQKENI. The V end lost 3 bases, the J end lost 3 bases, and 16 bases lay between the germline ends. This CDR3 is 16 amino acids long. In regard to this clone: The antigen remains unidentified.

Study conclusions and caveats: This repertoire reflects total lymphocytes rather than subpopulations like regulatory T cells.

The blood sample was taken during the colonoscopy visit. The chain carries TRBV18 and TRBJ2-3; the D gene could be TRBD1 or TRBD2 (6 bases each). This sequence was found in a boy between 10 and 17 years old who was a control in a study of pediatric ulcerative colitis. What was sequenced was blood. CDR3: CASSPLGLGGTDTQYF. The CDR3 DNA sequence: TGTGCCAGCTCACCCCTGGGCTTAGGGGGGACAGATACGCAGTATTTT.